This T cell receptor (beta chain) came from a study of blood T cell repertoires in COVID-19. About the study: PBMCs, B-cell-depleted T cells, or T cells provided the cDNA or gDNA that made up the material.

The germline V gene encodes CDR1 MNHEY and CDR2 SVGAGI. Trimming cost V 2 bases and J 2 bases, with 11 bases left between them. CDR3 length: 15 amino acids. Per the original methods: Reference gene primer amplification yielded estimated nucleated cell counts. TCRdb's copy holds only in-frame clones and misses some; the assay was immunoSEQ multiplex PCR. That table gives V, J and clone size, and the DNA gave D and trimming. The data show 90,000 or so clones, roughly 90% seen once. This TCR was sampled from a woman aged 70-85 years with acute or convalescent COVID-19. The specimen was peripheral blood. The V gene is TRBV6-5, the J gene TRBJ2-3; D remains unclear. This chain's CDR3 is CASSYAGSNTDTQYF. The CDR3 bases are TGTGCCAGCAGTTACGCCGGGTCTAACACAGATACGCAGTATTTT.